Reported below is one T cell receptor (beta chain). This table comes from immunoSEQ multiplex PCR, and its TCRdb copy is limited to in-frame clones, with some not included. This sample carries 55,000 to 70,000 clones, around 90% of them seen once, and the ten largest clones take approximately 2%. In germline, CDR1 is MNHEY, CDR2 SMNVEV (reference sequence). With 5 bases clipped from V and 1 base from J, the junction kept 4 bases outside the gene matches. The CDR3 is made up of 14 amino acids. The record originates from a study of lymphopenia after photon versus proton radiotherapy. The clonotype originates from a middle-aged woman with cholangiocarcinoma. The source material was peripheral blood, sampled from a patient treated with photon-based radiotherapy. The chain uses TRBV27 and TRBJ2-7, with 8 bases that match TRBD1. Here the CDR3 DNA reads TGTGCCAGCAGTCGTAACAGGGGGTCCTACGAGCAGTACTTC. This gives the protein CASSRNRGSYEQYF.